This entry lists 22 T cell receptor beta chains sequenced from one sample in a study of radiation and T cells in renal cell carcinoma. Time point reported: blood 4 weeks post-SBRT, at nephrectomy. The sample's treatment: 15 Gy SBRT to primary tumor, nephrectomy 4 weeks later. TCRdb's table, derived via immunoSEQ multiplex PCR, lists solely in-frame clones and lacks some. The table lists 140,000 or so clones, around nine tenths of them singletons, with 15% to 20% in the top ten. Material: blood, obtained from a patient whose treatment included radiotherapy and nephrectomy. These receptors all come from a woman between 45 and 65 years old with renal cell carcinoma.

This clone was counted between two and nine times. The chain employs TRBV7-9 and TRBJ1-5, with 7 bases lining up with TRBD1. Germline values: CDR1 SEHNR, CDR2 FQNEAQ (reference sequence). The CDR3 runs to 15 residues. Trimming removed 5 bases from V and 5 bases from J; junction bases left unmatched: 9. CDR3 region: CASSREGGGDQPQHF. The CDR3 DNA follows: TGTGCCAGCAGCCGGGAAGGGGGCGGAGATCAGCCCCAGCATTTT. The whole variable domain, remainder taken from reference TRBV7-9 and TRBJ1-5, is DTGVSQNPRHKITKRGQNVTFRCDPISEHNRLYWYRQTLGQGPEFLTYFQNEAQLEKSRLLSDRFSAERPKGSFSTLEIQRTEQGDSAMYLCASSREGGGDQPQHFGDGTRLSIL.

The rearrangement uses TRBV4-3 and TRBJ1-3; D uncertain. The ends were cut back, 1 base at V and 8 bases at J, with 12 bases in the middle. CDR1 is LGHNA and CDR2 is YSLEER in the germline V gene. The CDR3 runs 14 residues. The CDR3 reads CASSQVRRRDTIYF. For the CDR3, the DNA is TGCGCCAGCAGCCAAGTACGGCGCAGAGACACCATATATTTT.

This clone is a singleton in its sample. V and J are TRBV9 and TRBJ2-1; the match to TRBD2 covers 16 bases. Germline CDR1 SGDLS, CDR2 YYNGEE. The CDR3 sequence is 17 residues long. With 3 bases clipped from V and 4 bases from J, the junction kept 4 bases outside the gene matches. In DNA, the CDR3 is TGTGCCAGCAGCGCAGGGACTAGCGGGAGGGGGTACAATGAGCAGTTCTTC. Translated, it gives CASSAGTSGRGYNEQFF.

V and J are TRBV5-1 and TRBJ1-2; the match to TRBD1 covers 8 bases. V shed 0 bases and J 6 bases; nucleotides not matched to a gene: 10. Looked up from germline, CDR1 is SGHRS and CDR2 is YFSETQ. The CDR3 has 16 amino acids. The DNA for the CDR3 is TGCGCCAGCAGCTTGGGACAGGGGATGATTATCCATGGCTACACCTTC. It specifies CASSLGQGMIIHGYTF. Full variable domain (missing parts from reference TRBV5-1 and TRBJ1-2): KAGVTQTPRYLIKTRGQQVTLSCSPISGHRSVSWYQQTPGQGLQFLFEYFSETQRNKGNFPGRFSGRQFSNSRSEMNVSTLELGDSALYLCASSLGQGMIIHGYTFGSGTRLTVV.

The V call is TRBV28, the J call TRBJ2-5, with TRBD2 matching 8 bases. V gave up 4 bases and J gave up 4 bases; unmatched junction bases: 11. Per the germline V gene, CDR1 is MDHEN and CDR2 is SYDVKM. The CDR3 consists of 16 residues. CDR3 coding DNA: TGTGCCAGCAGTTCGCGAACTAGCGGACCAAGAGAGACCCAGTACTTC. It encodes CASSSRTSGPRETQYF.

The chain combines TRBV6-6 with TRBJ1-4; no definite D call. CDR1 is MNHNY, CDR2 SVGAGI, per germline (reference sequence). This CDR3 region has 14 residues. Trimming cost V 6 bases and J 0 bases, with 8 bases left between them. For the CDR3, the DNA is TGTGCCAGCAGGAAATCAGCAACTAATGAAAAACTGTTTTTT. This gives the protein CASRKSATNEKLFF.

This chain uses TRBV9 with TRBJ2-7; TRBD1 agrees at 7 bases. V was clipped by 5 bases and J by 2 bases; unmatched bases: 16. CDR1 and CDR2 from the germline V gene are SGDLS and YYNGEE. The CDR3 spans 17 residues. The CDR3 DNA sequence: TGTGCCAGCAGTCACAGACAGGGTGTCCCCCCGCCCTACGAGCAGTACTTC. It translates to CASSHRQGVPPPYEQYF.

The rearrangement joins TRBV28 to TRBJ1-1, with 7 bases matching TRBD1. Trimming took 6 bases from V and 11 from J; bases not matched to a gene: 6. Per the germline V gene, CDR1 is MDHEN and CDR2 is SYDVKM. This CDR3 spans 11 amino acids. The CDR3: CASSFDRDAFF. The CDR3 DNA reads TGTGCCAGCAGCTTCGACAGGGATGCTTTCTTT.

In this sample, this clone turned up once. The rearrangement uses TRBV6-5 and TRBJ1-2; no clear D gene. The germline gives CDR1 MNHEY, CDR2 SVGAGI. This CDR3 comprises 15 residues. Between the trimmed V and J ends, which lost 2 bases and 6 bases, there was a span of 16 bases. The CDR3 sequence: CASSYPPPSRHGYTF. The CDR3 DNA reads TGTGCCAGCAGTTACCCCCCCCCGTCTAGGCATGGCTACACCTTC.

This chain joins TRBV7-9 and TRBJ2-5; D might be TRBD2 (7 bases). The CDR3 is 15 residues long. Germline loops: CDR1 SEHNR, CDR2 FQNEAQ (reference sequence). The V end lost 3 bases, the J end lost 0 bases, and 11 bases lay between the germline ends. CDR3 sequence (DNA): TGTGCCAGCAGCTTGGCGGGGGCCTACCAAGAGACCCAGTACTTC. This codes for CASSLAGAYQETQYF.

The chain links TRBV28 to TRBJ1-3, with a possible D match to TRBD1 (5 bases). Germline lookup yields CDR1 MDHEN and CDR2 SYDVKM. V lost 3 bases, J lost 0 bases, and 9 bases lay in between. The CDR3 loop spans 15 amino acids. CDR3 in DNA: TGTGCCAGCAGTTTCTGGGGCCTCTCTGGAAACACCATATATTTT. The encoded protein is CASSFWGLSGNTIYF.

Turning to this clone: At one end the junction does not follow the germline gene, possibly because of a read error. V gene TRBV2 combines with J gene TRBJ2-7; the D is unclear. The CDR3 loop spans 12 amino acids. The germline gives CDR1 SNHLY, CDR2 FYNNEI. CDR3 DNA: TGTGCCAGCAGCGAAGGAGTCTACGAGCAGTACTTC. This gives the protein CASSEGVYEQYF. Filled out from reference TRBV2 and TRBJ2-7, the complete variable domain reads EPEVTQTPSHQVTQMGQEVILRCVPISNHLYFYWYRQILGQKVEFLVSFYNNEISEKSEIFDDQFSVERPDGSNFTLKIRSTKLEDSAMYFCASSEGVYEQYFGPGTRLTVT.

V gene TRBV5-4 combines with J gene TRBJ2-7; weak D call: TRBD1 (5 bases). V was pared by 2 bases and J by 0 bases, with 9 bases between. Germline V gene lookup returns CDR1 SGHNT and CDR2 YYREEE (reference sequence). This CDR3 contains 14 residues. CDR3 in amino acids: CASSFDSDSYEQYF. CDR3 DNA: TGTGCCAGCAGCTTCGACAGCGACTCCTACGAGCAGTACTTC. Using reference TRBV5-4 and TRBJ2-7 for the parts outside the CDR3, the full variable domain is ETGVTQSPTHLIKTRGQQVTLRCSSQSGHNTVSWYQQALGQGPQFIFQYYREEENGRGNFPPRFSGLQFPNYSSELNVNALELDDSALYLCASSFDSDSYEQYFGPGTRLTVT.

The chain is built from TRBV20-1 and TRBJ2-1, with D possibly matching TRBD2 (6 bases). Germline CDR1 and CDR2: DFQATT and SNEGSKA (reference sequence). V gave up 3 bases and J gave up 8 bases, with 8 bases separating them. The CDR3 has 11 amino acids. The CDR3 here is CSASGSYEQFF. The CDR3 nucleotides read TGCAGTGCTAGCGGGAGTTATGAGCAGTTCTTC.

The chain recombines TRBV7-9 with TRBJ2-7, with TRBD2 matching over 12 bases. Per the germline V gene, CDR1 is SEHNR and CDR2 is FQNEAQ (reference sequence). V was clipped by 4 bases and J by 5 bases; unmatched bases: 6. This CDR3 region has 15 residues. The CDR3 here is CASSSSSGGADEQYF. CDR3 sequence (DNA): TGTGCCAGCAGCTCCTCTAGCGGGGGGGCCGACGAGCAGTACTTC.

V is TRBV6-1 and J is TRBJ2-7; TRBD2 is a possible D gene (5 bases). CDR1 and CDR2 (germline): MNHNS, SASEGT. Trimming took 2 bases from V and 1 from J, leaving 9 bases between them. CDR3 length: 14 residues. The CDR3 here is CASSETRESYEQYF. CDR3 coding DNA: TGTGCCAGCAGTGAAACACGGGAATCCTACGAGCAGTACTTC.

V and J are TRBV19 and TRBJ2-5; unclear D gene. From germline, CDR1 is LNHDA and CDR2 SQIVND (reference sequence). Trimming took 1 base from V and 6 from J, leaving 9 bases between them. CDR3 length: 13 residues. The CDR3 DNA follows: TGTGCCAGTAGTATAGCCACGAAACAGACCCAGTACTTC. Translating gives CASSIATKQTQYF.

J is TRBJ1-3 and V is TRBV18, with 7 bases aligning to TRBD1. V lost 3 bases to trimming and J lost 4 bases; unmatched junction nucleotides: 6. The germline V gene has CDR1 KGHSH and CDR2 LQKENI. The CDR3 has 15 amino acids. The CDR3 DNA reads as TGTGCCAGCTCACCGACACAGGGGAAGGGAAACACCATATATTTT. Protein: CASSPTQGKGNTIYF.

The V gene is TRBV4-3, the J gene TRBJ2-6; D not resolved. With 2 bases removed from V and 0 bases from J, the gap between germline ends came to 11 bases. The germline CDR1 and CDR2 sequences are LGHNA and YSLEER. The CDR3 is 17 residues long. CDR3 sequence reads: CASSQSSTSSGANVLTF. The CDR3 DNA follows: TGCGCCAGCAGCCAATCTAGTACGTCCTCTGGGGCCAACGTCCTGACTTTC.

The chain employs TRBV2 and TRBJ2-3; 8 nucleotides align to TRBD2. Trimming cost V 6 bases and J 5 bases; bases outside gene matches: 10. CDR3 length: 15 residues. The germline CDR1 and CDR2 sequences are SNHLY and FYNNEI. CDR3 coding DNA: TGTGCCAGCAGCGTGGCGGCGGGGGGTGTAGATACGCAGTATTTT. Its protein product is CASSVAAGGVDTQYF. Full variable domain (missing parts from reference TRBV2 and TRBJ2-3): EPEVTQTPSHQVTQMGQEVILRCVPISNHLYFYWYRQILGQKVEFLVSFYNNEISEKSEIFDDQFSVERPDGSNFTLKIRSTKLEDSAMYFCASSVAAGGVDTQYFGPGTRLTVL.

The chain combines TRBV28 with TRBJ1-5, with no clear D. The CDR3 consists of 14 residues. Trimming stripped 6 bases from V and 0 bases from J, with 9 bases between. Germline-derived CDR1 and CDR2 are MDHEN and SYDVKM. CDR3 in amino acids: CASRTGYSNQPQHF. CDR3 bases: TGTGCCAGCAGGACGGGTTATAGCAATCAGCCCCAGCATTTT.

This chain links TRBV7-8 with TRBJ1-4; the D is unclear. Germline CDR1 SGHVS, CDR2 FQNEAQ. The CDR3 contains 12 residues. Trimming removed 8 bases from V and 7 bases from J, with 11 bases in between. In DNA, the CDR3 is TGTGCCAGCGGGGAACGGTCTGAAAAACTGTTTTTT. Translated: CASGERSEKLFF. Full variable domain (outside the CDR3, taken from reference TRBV7-8 and TRBJ1-4): GAGVSQSPRYKVAKRGQDVALRCDPISGHVSLFWYQQALGQGPEFLTYFQNEAQLDKSGLPSDRFFAERPEGSVSTLKIQRTQQEDSAVYLCASGERSEKLFFGSGTQLSVL.